The clone carrying this T cell receptor delta chain was counted between two and nine times. Its antigen is as yet unknown. The data derive from a study of Vδ1+ human thymocytes. General study findings and limits: Thymic TRG and TRD repertoires appeared highly polyclonal, with Gaussian CDR3 length distributions.

Extracted RNA was reverse transcribed into cDNA. CDR3 amplicons came from multiplex PCR with pooled V-gene forward and constant-region reverse primers. TCRdb used CATT to re-call clones from the multiplex PCR reads. The table includes tens of thousands of delta-chain clones, 15% to 20% detected once. In germline, CDR1 is TSWWSYY, CDR2 QGS. J gave up 0 bases and V 5 bases, and 7 bases lay outside the gene matches. This CDR3 has 16 amino acids. Material for sequencing was Vdelta1+ gamma-delta thymocytes from the thymus. The subset here: FACS-sorted CD3+ TCRalphabeta- TCRVdelta1+ TCRVdelta2- thymocytes. The chain carries TRDV1 and TRDJ1, with 9 bases matching TRDD2. The TCR originated in a boy in the first two years of life who had congenital heart surgery. This CDR3 is CALGNLPTKYTDKLIF. CDR3 nucleotide sequence: TGTGCTCTTGGGAACCTTCCTACTAAATACACCGATAAACTCATCTTT.